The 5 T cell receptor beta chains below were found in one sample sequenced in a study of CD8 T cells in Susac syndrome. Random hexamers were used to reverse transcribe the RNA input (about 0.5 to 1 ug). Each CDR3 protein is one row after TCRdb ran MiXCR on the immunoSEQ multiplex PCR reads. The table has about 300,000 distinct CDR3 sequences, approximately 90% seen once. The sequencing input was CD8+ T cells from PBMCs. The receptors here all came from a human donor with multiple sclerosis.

The CDR3 region is CSAETIGTTTYNEQFF. The CDR3 nucleotides read TGCAGTGCCGAAACGATCGGGACTACAACCTACAATGAGCAGTTCTTC. V usage is TRBV20-1 and J usage is TRBJ2-1; 7 bases are a match to TRBD2. This CDR3 is 16 amino acids long. The trim removed 6 bases at V and 2 bases at J, leaving 13 bases unmatched. Per germline, CDR1 DFQATT and CDR2 SNEGSKA (reference sequence).

The CDR3 nucleotides are TGTGCCAGCAGCCCAGGGGAGGCGGGACTCACCCACGAGCAGTACTTC. Translating it yields CASSPGEAGLTHEQYF. The chain couples TRBV7-9 to TRBJ2-7, with D perhaps matching TRBD1 or TRBD2 (6 bases each). The germline V and J ends were trimmed by 5 bases and 5 bases, with 22 bases remaining between them. The V gene's germline CDR1 is SEHNR and CDR2 FQNEAQ (reference sequence). The CDR3 is 16 residues long.

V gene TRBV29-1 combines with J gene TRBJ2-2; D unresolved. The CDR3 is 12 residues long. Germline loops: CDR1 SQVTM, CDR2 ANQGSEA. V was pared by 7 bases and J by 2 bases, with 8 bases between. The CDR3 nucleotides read TGCAGCGCAAAATTAAACACCGGGGAGCTGTTTTTT. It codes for CSAKLNTGELFF.

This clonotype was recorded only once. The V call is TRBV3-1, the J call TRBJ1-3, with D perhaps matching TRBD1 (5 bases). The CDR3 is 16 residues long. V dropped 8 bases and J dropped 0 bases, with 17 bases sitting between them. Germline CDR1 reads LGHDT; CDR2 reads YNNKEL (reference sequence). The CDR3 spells CASGEQELFSGNTIYF. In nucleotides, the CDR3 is TGTGCCAGCGGGGAACAGGAATTGTTCTCTGGAAACACCATATATTTT.

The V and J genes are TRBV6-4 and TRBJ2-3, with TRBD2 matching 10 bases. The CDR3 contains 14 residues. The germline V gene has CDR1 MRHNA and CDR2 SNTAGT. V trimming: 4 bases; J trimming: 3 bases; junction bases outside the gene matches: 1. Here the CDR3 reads CASSVTSGTDTQYF. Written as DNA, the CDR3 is TGTGCCAGCAGTGTGACTAGCGGGACAGATACGCAGTATTTT.